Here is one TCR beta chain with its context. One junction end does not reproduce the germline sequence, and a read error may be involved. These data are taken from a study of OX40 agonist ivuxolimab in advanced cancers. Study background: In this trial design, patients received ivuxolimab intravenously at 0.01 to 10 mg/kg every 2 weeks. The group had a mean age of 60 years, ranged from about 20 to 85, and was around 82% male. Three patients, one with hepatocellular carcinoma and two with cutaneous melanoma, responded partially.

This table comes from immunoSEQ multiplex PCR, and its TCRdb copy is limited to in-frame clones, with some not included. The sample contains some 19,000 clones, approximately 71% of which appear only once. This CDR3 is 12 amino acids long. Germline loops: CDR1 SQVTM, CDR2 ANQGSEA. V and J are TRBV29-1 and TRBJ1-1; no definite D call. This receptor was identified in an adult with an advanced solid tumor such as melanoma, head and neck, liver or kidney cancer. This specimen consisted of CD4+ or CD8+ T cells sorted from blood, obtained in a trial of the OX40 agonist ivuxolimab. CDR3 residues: CSVEVTRAEAFF. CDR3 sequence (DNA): TGCAGCGTGGAAGTGACGAGGGCTGAAGCTTTCTTT.